This passage covers 10 T cell receptor beta chains from one sample sequenced in a study of blood T cell repertoires in COVID-19 (dated by TCRdb to about 2020). The library was prepared using the immunoSEQ multiplex PCR assay. In its TCRdb copy, this immuneACCESS table keeps in-frame sequences only and misses some clones. Where compared with another copy, unresolved V genes explain less than half of these, and the others have no known cause. The sample table contains 200,000 to 300,000 clones; only one count was recorded for roughly 80% of them. The ten largest make up roughly 3.2% of the sample. What was sequenced was peripheral blood. These receptors were obtained from a woman aged 18-30 years with acute or convalescent COVID-19.

V and J are TRBV3-1 (or the pseudogene TRBV3-2) and TRBJ2-2; maybe TRBD2 (6 bases). The germline V gene has CDR1 LGHDT and CDR2 YNNKEL (reference sequence). The CDR3 sequence is 18 residues long. Trimming took 3 bases from V and 1 from J, leaving 18 bases between them. The CDR3 loop reads CASSHLARQRVNTGELFF. DNA of the CDR3: TGTGCCAGCAGCCACCTCGCTAGGCAGCGGGTGAACACCGGGGAGCTGTTTTTT.

The chain uses TRBV7-2 and TRBJ1-4, with D hard to call. Trimming removed 5 bases at V and 8 bases at J, with 18 bases between. This CDR3 has 15 amino acids. CDR1 SGHTA and CDR2 FQGNSA come from the germline V gene. The CDR3 region has the DNA TGTGCCAGCAGCCCAACGGCGGATCCGGGGGAAAAACTGTTTTTT. Translating gives CASSPTADPGEKLFF.

This rearrangement joins TRBV29-1 to TRBJ2-5; 10 nucleotides line up with TRBD1. This CDR3 region has 12 residues. The germline gives CDR1 SQVTM, CDR2 ANQGSEA. V lost 6 bases, J lost 8 bases, and 6 bases stayed unmatched. CDR3 sequence: CSVAGTGVTQYF. CDR3 in DNA: TGCAGCGTAGCCGGGACAGGGGTCACCCAGTACTTC.

The rearrangement uses TRBV28 and TRBJ1-4, with TRBD1 as a possible D gene (5 bases). There are 16 residues in the CDR3. Trimming took 5 bases from V and 2 from J, leaving 15 bases between them. CDR1 is MDHEN, CDR2 SYDVKM, per germline. This chain's CDR3 is CASSQGGEWTNEKLFF. The CDR3 DNA is TGTGCCAGCAGTCAGGGTGGCGAGTGGACTAATGAAAAACTGTTTTTT.

The CDR3 reads CSVPGAGGVYNEQFF. The CDR3 nucleotides are TGCAGCGTACCGGGAGCGGGAGGGGTCTACAATGAGCAGTTCTTC. The chain links TRBV29-1 to TRBJ2-1; 10 bases align to TRBD2. The CDR3 sequence is 15 residues long. The trim removed 6 bases at V and 3 bases at J, leaving 8 bases unmatched. CDR1 SQVTM and CDR2 ANQGSEA come from the germline V gene.

The chain combines TRBV28 with TRBJ1-5, with TRBD1 matching 8 bases. CDR1 is MDHEN, CDR2 SYDVKM, per germline. J gave up 5 bases and V 5 bases, and 8 bases lay outside the gene matches. CDR3 length: 15 residues. CDR3 amino acids: CASSPQGAPDQPQHF. The CDR3, as DNA: TGTGCCAGCAGTCCCCAGGGGGCGCCGGATCAGCCCCAGCATTTT.

This chain uses TRBV15 with TRBJ2-1; 10 nucleotides agree with TRBD1. Germline CDR1 reads LNHNV; CDR2 reads YYDKDF (reference sequence). This CDR3 has 13 residues. V lost 5 bases and J lost 8; bases outside the gene matches: 3. The CDR3 loop reads CATSLGQGYEQFF. DNA for the CDR3: TGTGCCACCAGCCTGGGACAGGGGTATGAGCAGTTCTTC.

The chain has TRBV28 and TRBJ2-7; 11 positions match TRBD2. This CDR3 has 15 amino acids. Per the germline V gene, CDR1 is MDHEN and CDR2 is SYDVKM. The V and J ends lost 5 bases and 2 bases, in that order; junction bases with no gene match: 5. CDR3 protein: CASSTGLAGTYEQYF. The CDR3 nucleotides read TGTGCCAGCAGTACTGGACTAGCGGGCACCTACGAGCAGTACTTC.

This sequence joins TRBV5-3 and TRBJ2-4; tentative D call: TRBD2 (5 bases). Being an ORF, TRBV5-3 has a function that is uncertain. CDR3 length equals 16 residues. With 4 bases removed from V and 3 bases from J, the gap between germline ends came to 17 bases. The CDR3 bases are TGTGCCAGAAGCCGCGGCAACGGGGAAGTCAAAAACATTCAGTACTTC. Translated: CARSRGNGEVKNIQYF.

This chain joins TRBV12-5 and TRBJ2-3; TRBD2 matches at 9 bases. The CDR3 extends over 17 amino acids. Germline V gene data show CDR1 as LGHNT and CDR2 as FRNRAP. The V segment lost 3 bases and the J segment 4 bases; nucleotides outside the gene matches: 11. CDR3 amino acids: CASGLGLAGVGADTQYF. DNA of the CDR3: TGTGCTAGTGGTTTAGGTTTAGCGGGAGTTGGCGCAGATACGCAGTATTTT.